The 7 T cell receptor beta chains presented below share a single source sample, sequenced in a study of radiation and T cells in renal cell carcinoma. Time point noted: baseline pretreatment blood. Regarding treatment: 15 Gy SBRT to primary tumor, nephrectomy 4 weeks later. Repertoires were generated with immunoSEQ multiplex PCR, while TCRdb's copy carries only in-frame clones and drops some. The data show 95,000 to 150,000 clones, roughly 80% seen once. Sequencing was performed on blood, taken from a patient whose treatment included radiotherapy and nephrectomy. The receptors originated from a woman aged 55-75 years with renal cell carcinoma.

This clone came up a few times. The genes are TRBV30 and TRBJ1-1, with a weak D call TRBD1 (5 bases). Germline V gives CDR1 GTSNPN, CDR2 SVGIG (reference sequence). The CDR3 is 15 residues long. V lost 3 bases and J lost 5, with 19 bases in between. CDR3 region: CAWRWDSTRETEAFF. As DNA, the CDR3 is TGTGCCTGGAGATGGGACTCAACCCGGGAAACTGAAGCTTTCTTT.

The CDR3 reads CASSSGIPNTGELFF. CDR3 DNA: TGTGCCAGCAGCTCGGGAATACCGAACACCGGGGAGCTGTTTTTT. V is TRBV5-4 and J is TRBJ2-2; a possible D gene is TRBD2 (5 bases). The V and J ends lost 3 bases and 0 bases respectively, with 9 bases between them. Germline CDR1 SGHNT, CDR2 YYREEE (reference sequence). The CDR3 sequence is 15 residues long. Full variable domain (outside the CDR3, taken from reference TRBV5-4 and TRBJ2-2): ETGVTQSPTHLIKTRGQQVTLRCSSQSGHNTVSWYQQALGQGPQFIFQYYREEENGRGNFPPRFSGLQFPNYSSELNVNALELDDSALYLCASSSGIPNTGELFFGEGSRLTVL.

In the case of this clone: The sample holds other DNA sequences that translate to the same CDR3. The DNA for the CDR3 is TGCGCCAGCAGCCGGGACCGTAACACTGAAGCTTTCTTT. The encoded protein is CASSRDRNTEAFF. The chain links TRBV5-1 to TRBJ1-1, with D perhaps TRBD1 (5 bases). Germline V gene sequence: CDR1 SGHRS, CDR2 YFSETQ. This CDR3 has 13 amino acids. The germline V and J ends were trimmed by 4 bases and 2 bases, with 9 bases remaining between them.

The chain is built from TRBV7-9 and TRBJ1-6; a weak D match, TRBD1 (5 bases). This CDR3 contains 13 residues. Germline values: CDR1 SEHNR, CDR2 FQNEAQ (reference sequence). Deletions cut 5 bases from V and 7 bases from J, with 9 bases between. The CDR3 DNA reads as TGTGCCAGCAGCCCGGGGGAGAATTCACCCCTCCACTTT. As protein: CASSPGENSPLHF.

The chain has TRBV5-4 and TRBJ2-7, with 7 bases that match TRBD1. After removal of 3 bases from V and 0 bases from J, the junction contained 3 bases not matched to a gene. Germline lookup yields CDR1 SGHNT and CDR2 YYREEE (reference sequence). The CDR3 contains 14 residues. CDR3 DNA: TGTGCCAGCAGCTATGACAGGGACTCCTACGAGCAGTACTTC. It codes for CASSYDRDSYEQYF.

The chain recombines TRBV9 with TRBJ1-3, with D unresolved. V was pared by 3 bases and J by 8 bases, with 12 bases between. The CDR3 extends over 13 amino acids. Germline V lookup: CDR1 SGDLS, CDR2 YYNGEE. CDR3 coding DNA: TGTGCCAGCAGCGCCGGACTCGGTGACACCATATATTTT. Translating it yields CASSAGLGDTIYF.

The chain is built from TRBV7-9 and TRBJ2-5; 7 bases are shared with TRBD1. The J segment lost 2 bases and the V segment lost 5 bases, leaving 11 bases of the junction unmatched. The CDR3 sequence is 16 residues long. Germline CDR1 is SEHNR and CDR2 is FQNEAQ (reference sequence). The CDR3 spells CASSRDRGTAQETQYF. For the CDR3, the DNA is TGTGCCAGCAGCCGCGACCGAGGGACAGCACAAGAGACCCAGTACTTC.